This TCR beta chain was sequenced for a study of blood T cell repertoires in COVID-19. Study context: Some COVID-19 samples were acute and others convalescent; all came from the United States, Italy and Spain. T cells, B-cell-depleted T cells, or PBMCs supplied cDNA or gDNA.

The CDR3 runs to 15 residues. In germline, CDR1 is MNHEY, CDR2 SMNVEV (reference sequence). J gave up 11 bases and V 6 bases, and 16 bases lay outside the gene matches. In the study's own analysis: It was from reference gene primer amplification that nucleated cell counts were estimated. Assay used: immunoSEQ multiplex PCR; TCRdb lists only in-frame clones, some missing. That table furnishes V, J and clone size, whereas the DNA furnished D and trimming. Among 150,000 to 200,000 clones listed, around nine tenths were seen once. The chain joins TRBV27 to TRBJ1-1; 9 bases fit TRBD1. The source is a man aged 55 to 70 with active or convalescent COVID-19. The sample consisted of peripheral blood. For the CDR3, the DNA is TGTGCCAGCAGGAGATGGACAGGGGATCCCCAAGCGGCTTTCTTT. Protein product: CASRRWTGDPQAAFF.